This TCR beta chain was identified in a study of cytomegalovirus exposure and HLA in healthy donors (dated by TCRdb to the late 2010s). Notes on the research overall: In an earlier analysis of several hundred of the donors, 250 to 300 Gb of sequence data and 90 million to 120 million unique TCR beta sequences from 180 million or so T cells were reported. Of the roughly 410 genotyped donors, 70% to 90% were placed in the genetic ancestry cluster associated with self-reported Caucasian donors. An earlier analysis of 587 of the donors used high-throughput TCR beta sequencing to judge whether each TCR beta V gene segment behaved as functional or pseudogenic. Approximately 310 gigabases of sequencing data and tens of millions of unique TCR sequences were included in an early release covering roughly 700 HLA-typed donors. A handful of DR-DQ haplotypes were handled as single units for association and clustering because linkage in the cohort was strong. Every repertoire in the discovery cohort had been generated on one and the same sequencing platform. Among 300 to 500 genotyped donors of the cohort, an average of approximately 200,000 unique TCR beta nucleotide sequences was sequenced per donor, of which 15% to 20% were non-productive. Class I and class II HLA loci were covered by the typing at four-digit resolution. A later genetic analysis used genome-wide SNP genotypes for about three fifths of the 666 donors, treating that subset as a discovery cohort. The study was designed to test whether signatures of past pathogen exposure could be identified by cataloging public T cell receptors. Besides the first cohort of under 700 subjects, a separate validation cohort made up of 120 different subjects was used. High-throughput TCR immunosequencing, statistical association of individual TCRs with disease status, and machine learning were combined to predict cytomegalovirus infection status. Typing coverage varied by locus: about 629-640 donors for A, B, C, DRB1 and DQB1; around 560 for DQA1; around 610 for DPA1; fewer than 480 for DPB1. Alongside the repertoire data, information on donor age, sex, ethnicity and CMV serostatus was compiled. The study profiled the T cell repertoires of under 700 subjects by immunosequencing and related them to cytomegalovirus serostatus. In a later analysis, previously published TCR beta repertoires from several hundred donors were re-analyzed and high-resolution HLA genotyping was added so that TCR occurrence patterns could be studied. Rather than using new phenotypic data, the later analysis identified candidate immune exposures from TCR beta sequences and from how often those sequences occurred across donors.

Broad study findings and their caveats: At a false discovery rate of 0.05, a later analysis linked some 18,000 TCR beta sequences to specific HLA alleles. A further reported finding was that TCR beta sequences accurately predicted the HLA-A and HLA-B alleles for most subjects in the first cohort. Most CMV-associated TCR beta chains appeared to be HLA-restricted in a later analysis, and the HLA associations seemed to be driven largely by CMV exposure. The earlier analysis of about 600 of the donors excluded roughly 17 rarely observed V segments, including chromosome 9 orphons, because counts were too low. Compared with the roughly 700-donor mean, donors in an Asian-associated ancestry cluster had fewer N-insertions in productive TCRs, according to a later genetic analysis. This cohort had only TCR beta chains sequenced, and the lack of alpha or paired-chain data limited which features could be detected. In a later analysis, HLA-associated TCR beta chains showed more clonal expansion and lower generation probabilities than non-associated chains that were equally common. The study gave a list of 150 to 200 TCR beta chains associated with cytomegalovirus. Immune exposure information for the cohort was limited to CMV serostatus. Some IMGT-functional V segments, including TRBV6-2 and TRBV6-3, could not be told apart with the 87-base-pair reads, so those segments were excluded. Linkage disequilibrium might explain the correlated functional status among segregating V segments, but an unknown experimental factor could not be ruled out. Sequencing depth was assumed to be roughly uniform across donors in the presence/absence analyses, though that assumption may not hold. It was suggested by the authors that the approach could potentially be generalized to other disease states and immunological phenotypes. In a later genetic analysis, a missense DCLRE1C variant was associated with V-gene and J-gene trimming of TCR beta chains, and the association was replicated in an independent cohort. A cluster of highly shared sequence variants was judged likely to be a technical artifact of the sequencing pipeline. A later analysis reported that several top co-occurrence clusters appeared linked to parvovirus B19, influenza, CMV and Epstein-Barr virus. Most TCR sequences were seen in very few donors, while some public TCRs were found in many individuals. Because some donors lacked HLA typing at each locus, the association tests relied only on the typed subset. In vitro tests confirmed that a few of the cytomegalovirus-associated TCR beta chains recognize cytomegalovirus antigens. When HLA alleles, especially DR and DQ, strongly co-occurred, TCR associations were difficult to assign to individual alleles. The classifier was reported to diagnose cytomegalovirus status with high specificity and sensitivity in both the original cohort and the validation cohort. Broadly in line with IMGT annotations, most TCR beta V segments showed up in productive rearrangements about 90% or about 30% of the time in an earlier analysis of several hundred of the donors. According to a later analysis, TCR association rates differed among HLA loci, with DRB1 alleles showing the most associated TCRs and HLA-C alleles showing the fewest.

Note on this clone: There is no known antigen for this receptor. No much larger clone is present one base from it, and per-base qualities are unavailable.

In total, approximately 690 healthy bone marrow donors made up the cohort. At the time of sampling, every cohort member was nominally healthy, though immune exposures that went unrecorded were likely present. The donor was CMV seropositive and belonged to the group of 250 to 300 seropositive cohort members. Every donor gave a peripheral blood sample, and the peripheral blood mononuclear cells from that sample were used for TCR beta sequencing. The Qiagen DNeasy Blood Extraction Kit was used to extract genomic DNA from the blood cell samples. Library preparation was by the immunoSEQ multiplex PCR assay. For the multiplex PCR, a mixture combining 60 forward primers for TCR Vbeta segments and 13 reverse primers for TCR Jbeta segments was used. The CDR3 region of rearranged TCR beta genes was amplified from genomic DNA with a multiplex PCR assay. Amplified TCR beta libraries were sequenced as 87-base-pair reads on the Illumina HiSeq System. Turning to the authors' computational methods: In a later analysis, some 80 million unique TCR beta chains were counted across the approximately 620 repertoires, and roughly 11 million of these chains were shared by at least two donors. A nearest-neighbor algorithm error-corrected the raw reads and collapsed the reads into unique sequences, merging closely related sequences to remove PCR and sequencing errors. Alignment of CDR3 sequences to IMGT reference sequences was used to assign V, D and J gene segments. For a sequence to be retained, a match of at least six nucleotides was required to both a V gene segment and a J gene segment. Rearrangements were called productive when the CDR3 lacked stop codons and stayed in frame with V and J; all others were non-productive. Following IMGT convention, CDR3 was defined as the stretch from the second conserved V-encoded cysteine to the conserved J-encoded phenylalanine. The earlier analysis of about 620 of the donors excluded sequences that lacked an unambiguous match to a single V gene segment. An earlier analysis of 587 of the donors called V segments functional above 56.7% productive rearrangements and segregating when the between-donor standard deviation exceeded 5%. To diagnose cytomegalovirus status from the catalog of TCR beta chain sequences, a statistical classification framework was built. A later analysis assigned V and J genes by comparing TCR nucleotide sequences with IMGT/GENE-DB human TR gene sequences. Using the TCRdist pipeline, a later analysis assigned CDR3 sequences along with most-parsimonious VDJ recombination scenarios. In a later analysis, each TCR beta chain was defined by its CDR3 amino acid sequence together with its V-gene family, and reads without a unique V-gene family were excluded. In a later analysis, approximately 640 highly shared, low-generation-probability nucleotide sequences were removed to address suspected cross-contamination and a sequencing artifact. In a later analysis, a clonal expansion index for each public chain was calculated from normalized within-repertoire ranks of inferred template counts. Generation probabilities in a later analysis came from a VDJ recombination model fitted to out-of-frame rearrangements, and those results were checked against IGoR. In a later analysis, TCR-TCR, TCR-HLA and TCR-CMV co-occurrence was scored with hypergeometric tests, and a repertoire-size bias correction was applied to TCR pairs. To estimate false discovery rates, a later analysis permuted the HLA or CMV assignments 20 times. In a later analysis, co-occurring TCRs were grouped using DBSCAN, with TCRdist sequence similarity added in when clustering inside HLA-allele-positive subsets. Co-occurrence clustering excluded repertoires with fewer than 30,000 or more than 120,000 public chains, plus five with anomalous nucleotide sharing. TCRdb holds this immuneACCESS table with in-frame rearrangements only. Some clones are missing; in checked studies, unresolved V genes explain under half, and the rest has no known cause. V and J calls and clone size come straight from that table; D and trimming were deduced from the DNA. The sample table shows more than 150,000 clones, and around 82% are seen once. Together, the top ten hold less than 2.5% of the sample.

Reading from cysteine to phenylalanine, the CDR3 counts 18 amino acids. The sequence is cut down to CDR3 DNA, 54 bases in frame from base 1. Relative to germline, V is 0 bases shorter and J is 0 bases shorter, with 18 bases between their ends. CDR1 and CDR2, looked up from the germline V gene, are MGHRA and YSYEKL. The receptor was isolated from a woman in her 30s in good health and CMV-seropositive. The rearrangement combines TRBV4-1 with TRBJ2-7, with no reliable assignment of the D segment. Sequencing was carried out using PBMCs. The DNA sequence is as follows: TGCGCCAGCAGCCAAGATCCCCGTGGCGGTTATTCCTCCTACGAGCAGTACTTC. Its amino acids are CASSQDPRGGYSSYEQYF.